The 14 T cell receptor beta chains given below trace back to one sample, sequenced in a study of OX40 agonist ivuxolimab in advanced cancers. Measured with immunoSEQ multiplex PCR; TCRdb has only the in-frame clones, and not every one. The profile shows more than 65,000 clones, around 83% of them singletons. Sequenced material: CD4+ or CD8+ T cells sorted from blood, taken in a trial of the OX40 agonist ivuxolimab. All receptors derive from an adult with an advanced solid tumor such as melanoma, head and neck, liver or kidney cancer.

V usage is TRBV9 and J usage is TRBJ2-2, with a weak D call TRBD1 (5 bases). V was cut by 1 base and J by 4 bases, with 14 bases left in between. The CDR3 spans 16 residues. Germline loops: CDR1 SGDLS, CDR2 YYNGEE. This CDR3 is CASSVTGQGGTGELFF. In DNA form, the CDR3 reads TGTGCCAGCAGCGTAACCGGGCAGGGTGGCACCGGGGAGCTGTTTTTT.

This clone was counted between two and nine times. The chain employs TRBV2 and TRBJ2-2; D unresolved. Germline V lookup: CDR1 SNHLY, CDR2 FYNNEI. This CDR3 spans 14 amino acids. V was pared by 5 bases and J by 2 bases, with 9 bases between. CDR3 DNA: TGTGCCAGCAGTACGGATATAAACACCGGGGAGCTGTTTTTT. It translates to CASSTDINTGELFF.

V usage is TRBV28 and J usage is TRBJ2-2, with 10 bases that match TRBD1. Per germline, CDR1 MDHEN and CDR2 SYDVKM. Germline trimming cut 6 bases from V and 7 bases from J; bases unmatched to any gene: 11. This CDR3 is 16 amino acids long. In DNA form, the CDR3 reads TGTGCCAGCAGGCTTTTTGGGACAGGGGTTGTCGGGGAGCTGTTTTTT. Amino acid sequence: CASRLFGTGVVGELFF.

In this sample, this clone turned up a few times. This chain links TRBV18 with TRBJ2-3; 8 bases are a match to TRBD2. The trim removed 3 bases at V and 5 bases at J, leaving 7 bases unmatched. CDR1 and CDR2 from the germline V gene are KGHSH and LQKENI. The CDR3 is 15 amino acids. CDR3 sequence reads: CASSPEGLVRDTQYF. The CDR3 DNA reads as TGTGCCAGCTCACCGGAGGGACTAGTTAGAGATACGCAGTATTTT.

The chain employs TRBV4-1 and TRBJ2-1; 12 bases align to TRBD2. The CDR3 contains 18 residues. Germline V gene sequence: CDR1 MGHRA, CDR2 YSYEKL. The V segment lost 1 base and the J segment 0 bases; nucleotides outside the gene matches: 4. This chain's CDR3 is CASSQASLAGGSYNEQFF. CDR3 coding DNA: TGCGCCAGCAGCCAAGCCTCACTAGCGGGGGGCTCCTACAATGAGCAGTTCTTC.

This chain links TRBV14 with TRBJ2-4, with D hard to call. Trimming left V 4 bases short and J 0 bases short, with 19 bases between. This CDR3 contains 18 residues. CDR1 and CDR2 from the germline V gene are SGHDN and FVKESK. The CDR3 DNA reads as TGTGCCAGCAGCCTCGGGTGGGTCGTGGGCACAGCCAAAAACATTCAGTACTTC. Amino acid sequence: CASSLGWVVGTAKNIQYF.

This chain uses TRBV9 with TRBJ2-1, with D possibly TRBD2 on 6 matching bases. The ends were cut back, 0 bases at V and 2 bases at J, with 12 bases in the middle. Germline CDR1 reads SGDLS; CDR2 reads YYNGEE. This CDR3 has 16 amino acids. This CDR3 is CASSVGSRGTYNEQFF. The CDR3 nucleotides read TGTGCCAGCAGCGTAGGTTCCCGGGGGACCTACAATGAGCAGTTCTTC.

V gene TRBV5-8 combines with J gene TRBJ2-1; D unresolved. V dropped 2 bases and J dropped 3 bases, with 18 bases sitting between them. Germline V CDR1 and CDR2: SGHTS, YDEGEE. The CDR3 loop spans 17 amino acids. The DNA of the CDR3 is TGTGCCAGCAGCTTTGGAAGCATCCTTATGGGCTACAATGAGCAGTTCTTC. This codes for CASSFGSILMGYNEQFF.

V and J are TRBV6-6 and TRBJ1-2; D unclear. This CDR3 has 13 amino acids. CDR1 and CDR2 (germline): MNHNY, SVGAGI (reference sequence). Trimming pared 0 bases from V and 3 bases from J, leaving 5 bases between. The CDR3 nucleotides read TGTGCCAGCAGTTACTCGATAGACTATGGCTACACCTTC. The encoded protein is CASSYSIDYGYTF.

Here the CDR3 DNA reads TGCGCCAGCAGTGAACAGGGGGCCGTCCCCCCCCATGAGCAGTTCTTC. Its translation is CASSEQGAVPPHEQFF. V is TRBV5-1 and J is TRBJ2-1, with 9 nucleotides matching TRBD1. Germline CDR1 and CDR2: SGHRS and YFSETQ. The CDR3 runs 16 residues. The junction had 14 bases not matched to a gene; V was cut back by 5 bases and J by 8 bases. Using reference TRBV5-1 and TRBJ2-1 for the parts outside the CDR3, the full variable domain is KAGVTQTPRYLIKTRGQQVTLSCSPISGHRSVSWYQQTPGQGLQFLFEYFSETQRNKGNFPGRFSGRQFSNSRSEMNVSTLELGDSALYLCASSEQGAVPPHEQFFGPGTRLTVL.

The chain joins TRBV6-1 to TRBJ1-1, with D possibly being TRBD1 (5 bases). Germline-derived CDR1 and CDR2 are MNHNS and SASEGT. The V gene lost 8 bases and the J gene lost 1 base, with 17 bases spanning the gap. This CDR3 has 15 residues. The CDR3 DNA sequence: TGTGCCAGCGGAGGGACTGGACGCGAGAACACTGAAGCTTTCTTT. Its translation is CASGGTGRENTEAFF.

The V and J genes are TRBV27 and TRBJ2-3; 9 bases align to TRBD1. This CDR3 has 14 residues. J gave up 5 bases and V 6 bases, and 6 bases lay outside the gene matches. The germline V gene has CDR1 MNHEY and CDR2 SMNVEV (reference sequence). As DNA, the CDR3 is TGTGCCAGCAGGTCACAGGGGGCAGGAGATACGCAGTATTTT. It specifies CASRSQGAGDTQYF.

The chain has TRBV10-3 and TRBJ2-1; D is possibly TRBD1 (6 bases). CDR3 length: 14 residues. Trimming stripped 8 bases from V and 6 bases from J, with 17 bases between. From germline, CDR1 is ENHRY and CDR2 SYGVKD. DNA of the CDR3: TGTGCCATCCGGGAAGGGGGAACGGGCAATGAGCAGTTCTTC. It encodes CAIREGGTGNEQFF.

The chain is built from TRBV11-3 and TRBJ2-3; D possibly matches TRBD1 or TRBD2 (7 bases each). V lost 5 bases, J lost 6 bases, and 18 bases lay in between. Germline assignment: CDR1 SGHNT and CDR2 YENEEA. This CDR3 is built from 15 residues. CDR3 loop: CASSPGAGGGDTQYF. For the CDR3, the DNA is TGTGCCAGCAGCCCCGGGGCAGGGGGGGGCGATACGCAGTATTTT.